This T cell receptor beta chain was obtained from a study of shared clonotypes between healthy human individuals. The CDR3 is made up of 14 amino acids. Germline assignment: CDR1 MDHEN and CDR2 SYDVKM. Trimming removed 1 base from V and 11 bases from J, with 17 bases in between. Profiling relied on immunoSEQ multiplex PCR, and the TCRdb table lists in-frame clones only, not all of them. The table lists about 560,000 clones, around 78% of them singletons. This receptor was taken from a woman between 40 and 50 years old in good health. Some clones in this sample may be carry-over from other donors' samples. The specimen was PBMCs. The chain combines TRBV28 with TRBJ1-1; D remains unclear. The CDR3 reads CASSLSAGPRSAFF. The DNA for the CDR3 is TGTGCCAGCAGTTTATCAGCTGGGCCCCGGTCGGCTTTCTTT.